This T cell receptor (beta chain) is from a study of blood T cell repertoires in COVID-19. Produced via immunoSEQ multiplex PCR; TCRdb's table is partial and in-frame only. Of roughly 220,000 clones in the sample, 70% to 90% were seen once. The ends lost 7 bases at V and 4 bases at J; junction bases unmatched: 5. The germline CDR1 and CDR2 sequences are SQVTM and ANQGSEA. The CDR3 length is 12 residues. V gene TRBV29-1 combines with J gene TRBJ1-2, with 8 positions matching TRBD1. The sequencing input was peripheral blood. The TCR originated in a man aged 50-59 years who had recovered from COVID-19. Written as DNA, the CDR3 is TGCAGCGCCGGACAGGGAGGCTATGGCTACACCTTC. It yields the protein CSAGQGGYGYTF.